One sample yielded the 27 T cell receptor beta chains listed below, sequenced in a study of blood T cell repertoires in COVID-19. The method was immunoSEQ multiplex PCR; TCRdb's version includes in-frame clones alone and lacks a portion of them. The profile shows roughly 160,000 clones, 70% to 90% of them singletons. The sequencing sample was made of peripheral blood. These receptors were obtained from an elderly man with COVID-19, enrolled during active disease.

The chain uses TRBV4-3 and TRBJ2-3, with 7 nucleotides matching TRBD1. Trimming removed 3 bases from V and 4 bases from J; junction bases left unmatched: 16. From germline, CDR1 is LGHNA and CDR2 YSLEER. The CDR3 consists of 18 residues. The CDR3 here is CASSHQLSTGARADTQYF. CDR3 DNA: TGCGCCAGCAGCCATCAGCTCTCCACAGGGGCTAGGGCAGATACGCAGTATTTT.

This chain connects TRBV10-1 to TRBJ1-1; D is possibly TRBD1 (5 bases). V was shortened by 6 bases and J by 1 base, with 9 bases between the two germline ends. Germline lookup yields CDR1 WNHNN and CDR2 SYGVQD (reference sequence). The CDR3 sequence is 13 residues long. Here the CDR3 reads CASSLTGNTEAFF. In DNA form, the CDR3 reads TGCGCCAGCAGCCTAACAGGGAACACTGAAGCTTTCTTT.

This chain joins TRBV2 and TRBJ1-4, with 8 nucleotides matching TRBD1. The CDR3 length is 13 residues. CDR1 SNHLY and CDR2 FYNNEI come from the germline V gene. J gave up 12 bases and V 7 bases, and 10 bases lay outside the gene matches. The CDR3 region is CASTTTGVGELFF. The CDR3 DNA reads as TGTGCCAGCACGACGACAGGGGTCGGGGAACTGTTTTTT. Variable domain in full (rest from reference TRBV2 and TRBJ1-4): EPEVTQTPSHQVTQMGQEVILRCVPISNHLYFYWYRQILGQKVEFLVSFYNNEISEKSEIFDDQFSVERPDGSNFTLKIRSTKLEDSAMYFCASTTTGVGELFFGSGTQLSVL.

The table lists this clone with a few counts. The chain is built from TRBV5-3 and TRBJ1-5; D is perhaps TRBD1 (6 bases). TRBV5-3 is treated as an ORF (open reading frame) with a function not yet certain. V was cut by 3 bases and J by 0 bases, with 25 bases left in between. This CDR3 comprises 20 residues. This chain's CDR3 is CARSCPSPGSHRDSNQPQHF. In DNA, the CDR3 is TGTGCCAGAAGCTGCCCGTCTCCGGGATCCCACAGGGATAGCAATCAGCCCCAGCATTTT.

The chain links TRBV19 to TRBJ1-1, with D possibly matching TRBD1 (6 bases). Looked up from germline, CDR1 is LNHDA and CDR2 is SQIVND (reference sequence). There are 13 residues in the CDR3. V was pared by 8 bases and J by 1 base, with 11 bases between. The CDR3 loop reads CASGQGRNTEAFF. The CDR3 DNA is TGTGCCAGTGGGCAGGGGCGGAACACTGAAGCTTTCTTT.

There are a few counts of this clone. V is TRBV28 and J is TRBJ2-3, with D tentatively TRBD1 (5 bases). V was trimmed by 4 bases and J by 8 bases, leaving 7 bases between them. This CDR3 contains 11 residues. CDR1 is MDHEN, CDR2 SYDVKM, per germline. DNA of the CDR3: TGTGCCAGCAGTTCCAGGGCTACGCAGTATTTT. Residues: CASSSRATQYF.

This chain joins TRBV28 and TRBJ2-7; 8 bases agree with TRBD1. V was pared by 4 bases and J by 6 bases, with 11 bases of the junction left unmatched. CDR1 is MDHEN and CDR2 is SYDVKM in the germline V gene. This CDR3 is 15 amino acids long. In DNA, the CDR3 is TGTGCCAGCAGTTCCCCCGGGACAGGAACGGTCGAGCAGTACTTC. As protein: CASSSPGTGTVEQYF.

In DNA form, the CDR3 reads TGTGCCAGTAGTATCAGTTCACACTACGAGCAGTACTTC. This gives the protein CASSISSHYEQYF. The chain is built from TRBV19 and TRBJ2-7; D gene uncertain. Trimming pared 3 bases from V and 3 bases from J, leaving 9 bases between. The germline V gene encodes CDR1 LNHDA and CDR2 SQIVND (reference sequence). This CDR3 has 13 residues.

The chain uses TRBV19 and TRBJ1-6; D may be TRBD1 (6 bases). Germline loops: CDR1 LNHDA, CDR2 SQIVND (reference sequence). The CDR3 contains 15 residues. Between the trimmed V and J ends, which lost 4 bases and 8 bases, there was a span of 15 bases. CDR3 nucleotides: TGTGCCAGTAGTAACCAGGCCAGGGGCTATTCACCCCTCCACTTT. It specifies CASSNQARGYSPLHF.

This clone was recorded only once. The V call is TRBV29-1, the J call TRBJ2-7, with D maybe TRBD1 (6 bases). This CDR3 spans 12 amino acids. The germline CDR1 and CDR2 sequences are SQVTM and ANQGSEA. V gave up 7 bases and J gave up 3 bases, with 13 bases separating them. CDR3 sequence reads: CSGRQDGYEQYF. The CDR3 DNA reads TGCAGCGGCCGACAGGACGGCTACGAGCAGTACTTC.

V is TRBV7-9 and J is TRBJ2-7; TRBD1 aligns across 7 bases. Germline V lookup: CDR1 SEHNR, CDR2 FQNEAQ (reference sequence). This CDR3 region has 13 residues. J gave up 1 base and V 5 bases, and 2 bases lay outside the gene matches. The CDR3 DNA is TGTGCCAGCAGCCCCAGGGGGTCCTACGAGCAGTACTTC. It is translated as CASSPRGSYEQYF.

The rearrangement joins TRBV5-8 to TRBJ1-2; D not resolved. CDR3 length: 13 amino acids. Germline V gene data show CDR1 as SGHTS and CDR2 as YDEGEE. The V and J ends lost 5 bases and 2 bases respectively, with 10 bases between them. CDR3 bases: TGTGCCAGCAGGAGGAGGGCCAACTATGGCTACACCTTC. Amino acid sequence: CASRRRANYGYTF.

CDR3 residues: CASSYNLLAEQFF. The CDR3 DNA sequence: TGTGCCAGCAGCTACAACCTACTAGCGGAGCAGTTCTTC. The chain links TRBV11-2 to TRBJ2-1; 7 bases line up with TRBD2. Germline lookup yields CDR1 SGHAT and CDR2 FQNNGV. Losses at the gene ends were 4 bases for V and 10 bases for J; bases not matched to a gene: 7. The CDR3 has 13 residues.

This clone appeared many times. The chain carries TRBV18 and TRBJ1-2; D is perhaps TRBD1 (6 bases). V lost 3 bases and J 2 bases, leaving 10 bases between the germline ends. The CDR3 covers 14 residues. The germline CDR1 and CDR2 sequences are KGHSH and LQKENI. The DNA of the CDR3 is TGTGCCAGCTCACCGACGACAGGCAACTATGGCTACACCTTC. This encodes CASSPTTGNYGYTF.

The rearrangement links TRBV27 to TRBJ2-3; D unclear. CDR1 and CDR2 (germline): MNHEY, SMNVEV (reference sequence). This CDR3 has 14 residues. V lost 5 bases and J lost 0, with 9 bases in between. The CDR3 DNA reads as TGTGCCAGCAGTCTCACTGTTAGCACAGATACGCAGTATTTT. Its translation: CASSLTVSTDTQYF.

The chain joins TRBV7-9 to TRBJ1-6; 7 positions agree with TRBD1. The CDR3 covers 18 residues. The junction had 10 bases not matched to a gene; V was cut back by 5 bases and J by 0 bases. Looked up from germline, CDR1 is SEHNR and CDR2 is FQNEAQ (reference sequence). Here the CDR3 reads CASSVGTAPSSYNSPLHF. DNA for the CDR3: TGTGCCAGCAGCGTCGGGACAGCCCCAAGCTCCTATAATTCACCCCTCCACTTT.

V is TRBV15 and J is TRBJ2-7; 7 bases map to TRBD2. Trimming removed 1 base from V and 3 bases from J; junction bases left unmatched: 12. Germline CDR1 LNHNV, CDR2 YYDKDF (reference sequence). CDR3 size: 17 residues. The CDR3 nucleotides are TGTGCCACCAGCAGAGTTCCCTCCGGGAGGCCGAGCTACGAGCAGTACTTC. Translation gives CATSRVPSGRPSYEQYF.

The chain uses TRBV19 and TRBJ1-4, with D possibly matching TRBD1 (5 bases). The CDR3 loop spans 15 amino acids. Per the germline V gene, CDR1 is LNHDA and CDR2 is SQIVND (reference sequence). Trimming shortened V by 1 base and J by 4 bases, and 10 bases separated the two germline ends. The CDR3 DNA reads TGTGCCAGTAGTATAGGCCCAGGGCGTAATGAAAAACTGTTTTTT. This gives the protein CASSIGPGRNEKLFF. Based on the CDR3 plus reference TRBV19 and TRBJ1-4, the full variable domain is DGGITQSPKYLFRKEGQNVTLSCEQNLNHDAMYWYRQDPGQGLRLIYYSQIVNDFQKGDIAEGYSVSREKKESFPLTVTSAQKNPTAFYLCASSIGPGRNEKLFFGSGTQLSVL.

The genes are TRBV18 and TRBJ1-5; 7 nucleotides align to TRBD1. The CDR3 has 16 residues. The germline CDR1 and CDR2 sequences are KGHSH and LQKENI. The trim removed 2 bases at V and 3 bases at J, leaving 7 bases unmatched. In DNA, the CDR3 is TGTGCCAGCTCACCAACGCGACAGGGAGACAATCAGCCCCAGCATTTT. It translates to CASSPTRQGDNQPQHF.

This sequence joins TRBV19 and TRBJ1-4; tentatively, D is TRBD1 (5 bases). The CDR3 totals 14 residues. Per germline, CDR1 LNHDA and CDR2 SQIVND (reference sequence). The V gene lost 3 bases and the J gene lost 7 bases, with 12 bases spanning the gap. The CDR3 coding sequence is TGTGCCAGTAGTATCGGGGGGAACGGTGAAAAACTGTTTTTT. It specifies CASSIGGNGEKLFF.

The V call is TRBV4-3, the J call TRBJ1-4, with unresolved D. The length of the CDR3 is 13 residues. The V gene's germline CDR1 is LGHNA and CDR2 YSLEER. The V end lost 4 bases, the J end lost 7 bases, and 10 bases lay between the germline ends. The CDR3 DNA sequence: TGCGCCAGCAGCCGCCAGGAGGGTGAAAAACTGTTTTTT. It is translated as CASSRQEGEKLFF.

The J gene is TRBJ1-5, the V gene TRBV24-1; TRBD1 matches at 7 bases. With 6 bases clipped from V and 4 bases from J, the junction kept 5 bases outside the gene matches. The CDR3 consists of 14 residues. The germline gives CDR1 KGHDR, CDR2 SFDVKD. The CDR3 is CATSTGTVNQPQHF. The CDR3 nucleotides are TGTGCCACCAGTACCGGGACAGTTAATCAGCCCCAGCATTTT.

V usage is TRBV6-2 or TRBV6-3 and J usage is TRBJ2-1; 7 bases fit TRBD1. CDR1 is MNHEY, CDR2 SVGEGT, per germline. Trimming removed 2 bases from V and 3 bases from J; junction bases left unmatched: 4. The CDR3 contains 15 residues. In DNA form, the CDR3 reads TGTGCCAGCAGTTACCGCCGGACAGGCTACAATGAGCAGTTCTTC. Protein sequence: CASSYRRTGYNEQFF.

V is TRBV5-1 and J is TRBJ1-2; 10 bases are a match to TRBD1. CDR1 and CDR2 from the germline V gene are SGHRS and YFSETQ. V was clipped by 3 bases and J by 5 bases; unmatched bases: 7. This CDR3 region has 15 residues. CDR3: CASSYIPGQGYGYTF. Written as DNA, the CDR3 is TGCGCCAGCAGCTATATCCCGGGACAGGGGTATGGCTACACCTTC.

V usage is TRBV7-2 and J usage is TRBJ2-5; 10 nucleotides align to TRBD2. J was trimmed by 0 bases and V by 2 bases; bases with no gene match: 3. This CDR3 has 16 amino acids. Looked up from germline, CDR1 is SGHTA and CDR2 is FQGNSA. The CDR3 DNA reads as TGTGCCAGCAGCTTAAATAGCGGGGGGAACCAAGAGACCCAGTACTTC. It encodes CASSLNSGGNQETQYF.

V is TRBV11-2 and J is TRBJ2-7; possibly TRBD1 for D (6 bases). The length of the CDR3 is 14 residues. V was trimmed by 8 bases and J by 4 bases, leaving 18 bases between them. The germline gives CDR1 SGHAT, CDR2 FQNNGV. The CDR3 loop reads CASGDRPFSYEQYF. The DNA of the CDR3 is TGTGCCAGCGGAGACAGGCCGTTCTCATACGAGCAGTACTTC.

The V call is TRBV6-6, the J call TRBJ1-4; 7 nucleotides match TRBD1. The J segment lost 4 bases and the V segment lost 6 bases, leaving 5 bases of the junction unmatched. Germline-derived CDR1 and CDR2 are MNHNY and SVGAGI (reference sequence). The CDR3 runs 14 residues. The CDR3 sequence: CASRLGQNNEKLFF. The CDR3 DNA is TGTGCCAGCAGGCTGGGACAGAATAATGAAAAACTGTTTTTT.